Sequencing of this T cell receptor (beta chain) was carried out in a study of T cell responses to AZD1222 COVID-19 vaccine. As for this clone: Its specificity is not known.

The method was immunoSEQ multiplex PCR; TCRdb's version includes in-frame clones alone and lacks a portion of them. The data contain 50,000 or so clones, roughly three quarters of them singletons. Study-wide results and limits: Spike-specific TCR breadth and depth went up after people got two AZD1222 doses. Donor demographics were predominantly white British with a female majority; clonal diversity may be underestimated.

The J segment lost 0 bases and the V segment lost 0 bases, leaving 7 bases of the junction unmatched. Germline loops: CDR1 SGHVS, CDR2 FQNEAQ. The CDR3 loop spans 19 amino acids. The chain recombines TRBV7-8 with TRBJ1-6; 8 nucleotides match TRBD1. This TCR came from an adult who received the AZD1222 COVID-19 vaccine. Sequencing used peripheral blood, obtained 28 days after the second AZD1222 dose. As DNA, the CDR3 is TGTGCCAGCAGCTTAGCGAGGGGGACAGGAAGCTCCTATAATTCACCCCTCCACTTT. It encodes CASSLARGTGSSYNSPLHF.